The 5 T cell receptor beta chains below were found in one sample sequenced in a study of OX40 agonist ivuxolimab in advanced cancers. Libraries were prepared through the immunoSEQ multiplex PCR assay. What TCRdb holds here is the immuneACCESS table cut down to in-frame rearrangements. Part of the clones is not present; checked against another copy, under half of the missing clones reflect an unresolved V gene, and the others are unexplained. The sample has some 99,000 clones on record, 94% of them singletons. The top ten clonotypes cover 0.15% to 0.2% of the sample. Specimen: CD4+ or CD8+ T cells sorted from blood, collected in a trial of the OX40 agonist ivuxolimab. These receptors all stem from an adult with an advanced solid tumor such as melanoma, head and neck, liver or kidney cancer.

V is TRBV23-1 and J is TRBJ1-1, with 8 bases aligning to TRBD1. TRBV23-1 is an ORF, and what it does is uncertain. The junction had 9 bases not matched to a gene; V was cut back by 11 bases and J by 1 base. The CDR3 runs 14 residues. CDR3 protein: CAGHQGARNTEAFF. CDR3 bases: TGCGCCGGGCACCAGGGGGCACGGAACACTGAAGCTTTCTTT.

This sequence joins TRBV27 and TRBJ2-3; D is unclear. CDR3 size: 14 residues. Trimming shortened V by 2 bases and J by 2 bases, and 8 bases separated the two germline ends. Germline V CDR1 and CDR2: MNHEY, SMNVEV (reference sequence). CDR3 region: CASSLDFNTDTQYF. The CDR3 nucleotides read TGTGCCAGCAGTTTAGACTTCAACACAGATACGCAGTATTTT.

The chain carries TRBV19 and TRBJ1-2; 7 bases are a match to TRBD1. The V gene end was trimmed by 5 bases and the J gene end by 5 bases; junction bases not matched to a gene: 17. CDR1 and CDR2 (germline): LNHDA, SQIVND (reference sequence). The CDR3 runs to 17 residues. CDR3 region: CASSLLPAGTDPYGYTF. As DNA, the CDR3 is TGTGCCAGTAGTCTACTTCCGGCTGGGACAGACCCGTATGGCTACACCTTC.

The V and J genes are TRBV4-3 and TRBJ1-3, with D uncertain. CDR3 length: 16 amino acids. Germline CDR1 is LGHNA and CDR2 is YSLEER. Deletions cut 0 bases from V and 0 bases from J, with 9 bases between. The CDR3 spells CASSQDSRVSGNTIYF. The DNA of the CDR3 is TGCGCCAGCAGCCAAGATTCCCGGGTCTCTGGAAACACCATATATTTT.

The rearrangement links TRBV19 to TRBJ1-6; TRBD1 matches at 9 bases. In germline, CDR1 is LNHDA, CDR2 SQIVND (reference sequence). This CDR3 is built from 14 residues. V was clipped by 8 bases and J by 6 bases; unmatched bases: 5. The CDR3 sequence is CASHYRGLNSPLHF. CDR3 nucleotides: TGTGCCAGTCATTACAGGGGGCTTAATTCACCCCTCCACTTT.